This TCR beta chain was sequenced in a study of beta chain features in type 1 diabetes. The entirety of the isolated RNA underwent reverse transcription, so expressed TCRB transcripts were sequenced. Clones were sequenced by immunoSEQ multiplex PCR, and TCRdb holds only the in-frame ones, with some missing. The profile covers about 160,000 clones, with around 63% appearing a single time and about 0.089% taken by the ten largest. Note on this clone: Its antigen is undetermined.

The germline V gene encodes CDR1 MGHDK and CDR2 SYGVNS. Trimming stripped 3 bases from V and 8 bases from J, with 10 bases between. The CDR3 spans 13 residues. Sorting of CD4+ naive, central memory, regulatory and stem cell-like memory cells was performed via CD45RO/CCR7/CD25/CD127/CD95/CD27. Study-wide findings and caveats: Researchers reported that naive, central memory and Treg TCRB repertoires appeared more similar in patients than in healthy donors. TCRB CDR3s from Type 1 diabetes patients were moderately but significantly shorter in all four CD4+ subsets. HLA influence on TCRB rearrangement stayed unresolved here. Type 1 diabetes patients showed fewer insertions and more deletions at VDJ junctions.

The sequence was collected from a man younger than 40 with type 1 diabetes. This chain uses TRBV25-1 with TRBJ2-2, with D possibly being TRBD2 (5 bases). Input material: naive CD4+ T cells from blood. CDR3 region: CASSEASGGELFF. DNA of the CDR3: TGTGCCAGCAGTGAGGCCTCGGGAGGGGAGCTGTTTTTT.